This record concerns one T cell receptor (beta chain) sequence. The antigen remains undetermined. Using immunoSEQ multiplex PCR, the repertoire was profiled, and TCRdb retains in-frame clones only, with some absent. Of millions of clones in the sample, over 85% were seen once. Division of CD4+ cells produced a CD45RA+ naive subset and a CD45RA-negative memory subset. The germline V gene has CDR1 LNHDA and CDR2 SQIVND (reference sequence). V lost 4 bases, J lost 5 bases, and 8 bases stayed unmatched. The CDR3 has 16 residues. These data originate in a study of shared clonotypes between healthy human individuals. Looking at the study overall: Each donor's CD8 memory used one plate, CD8 naive two, each CD4 subset three.

Notes on the study in general: Sharing across four donors was seen in around 5% of naive CD4 clonotypes.

V is TRBV19 and J is TRBJ2-1; 10 bases fit TRBD2. The receptor was isolated from a man younger than 30 in good health. Some clones in this sample may be carry-over from other donors' samples. Sequencing was done on a sample of naive CD4+ T cells from PBMCs. Noted subset: CD45RA+ positively selected. CDR3 region: CASSTRTSGLNNEQFF. In DNA form, the CDR3 reads TGTGCCAGTAGTACCCGGACTAGCGGTCTTAACAATGAGCAGTTCTTC.